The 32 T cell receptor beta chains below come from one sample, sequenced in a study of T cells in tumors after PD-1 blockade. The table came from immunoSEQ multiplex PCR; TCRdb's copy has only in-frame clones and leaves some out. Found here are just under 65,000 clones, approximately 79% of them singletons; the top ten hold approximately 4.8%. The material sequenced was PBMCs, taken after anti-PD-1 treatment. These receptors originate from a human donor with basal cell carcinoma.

CDR3 protein: CASSEGGQARTQYF. The CDR3 DNA reads as TGTGCCAGCAGTGAAGGTGGACAAGCAAGGACCCAGTACTTC. V is TRBV6-1 and J is TRBJ2-5; maybe TRBD1 (5 bases). From germline, CDR1 is MNHNS and CDR2 SASEGT. The CDR3 sequence is 14 residues long. V lost 1 base and J 7 bases, leaving 13 bases between the germline ends.

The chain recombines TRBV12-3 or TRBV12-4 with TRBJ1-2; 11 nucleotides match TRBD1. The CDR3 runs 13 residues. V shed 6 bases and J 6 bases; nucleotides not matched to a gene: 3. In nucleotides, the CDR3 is TGTGCCAGCAGGGAGGGACAGGGGGATGGCTACACCTTC. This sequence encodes CASREGQGDGYTF.

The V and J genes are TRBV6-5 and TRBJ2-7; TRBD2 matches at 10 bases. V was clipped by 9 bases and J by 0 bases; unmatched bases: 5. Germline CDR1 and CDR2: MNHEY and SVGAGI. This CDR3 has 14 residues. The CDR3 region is CASLRLAGSYEQYF. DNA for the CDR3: TGTGCCAGTTTAAGACTAGCGGGCTCCTACGAGCAGTACTTC.

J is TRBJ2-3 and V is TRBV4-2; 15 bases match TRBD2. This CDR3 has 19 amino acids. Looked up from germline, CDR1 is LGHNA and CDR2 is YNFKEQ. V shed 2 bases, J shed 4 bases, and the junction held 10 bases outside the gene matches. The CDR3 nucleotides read TGTGCCAGCAGCCAACCTGGGACTAGCGGGGGGCCGGAGGCAGATACGCAGTATTTT. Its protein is CASSQPGTSGGPEADTQYF.

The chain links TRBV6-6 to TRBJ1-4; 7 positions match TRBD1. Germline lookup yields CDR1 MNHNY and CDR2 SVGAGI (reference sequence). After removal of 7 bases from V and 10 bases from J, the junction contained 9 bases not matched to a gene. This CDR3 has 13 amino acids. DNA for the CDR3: TGTGCCAGCATGAGGCAGGGGGGAGGAAAACTGTTTTTT. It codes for CASMRQGGGKLFF.

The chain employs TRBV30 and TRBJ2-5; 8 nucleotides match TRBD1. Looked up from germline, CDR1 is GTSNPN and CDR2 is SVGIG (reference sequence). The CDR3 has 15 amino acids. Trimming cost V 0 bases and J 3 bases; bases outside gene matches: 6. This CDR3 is CAWSVYPTGEETQYF. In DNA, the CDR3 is TGTGCCTGGAGTGTATACCCGACAGGGGAAGAGACCCAGTACTTC. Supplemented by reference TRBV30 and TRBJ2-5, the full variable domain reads SQTIHQWPATLVQPVGSPLSLECTVEGTSNPNLYWYRQAAGRGLQLLFYSVGIGQISSEVPQNLSASRPQDRQFILSSKKLLLSDSGFYLCAWSVYPTGEETQYFGPGTRLLVL.

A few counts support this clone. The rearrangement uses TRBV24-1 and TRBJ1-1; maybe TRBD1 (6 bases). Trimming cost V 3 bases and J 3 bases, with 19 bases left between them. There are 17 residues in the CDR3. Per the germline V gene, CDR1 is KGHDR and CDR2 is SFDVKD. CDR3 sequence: CATSDPSRRTDDTEAFF. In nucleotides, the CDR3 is TGTGCCACCAGTGATCCATCAAGGCGGACAGATGACACTGAAGCTTTCTTT.

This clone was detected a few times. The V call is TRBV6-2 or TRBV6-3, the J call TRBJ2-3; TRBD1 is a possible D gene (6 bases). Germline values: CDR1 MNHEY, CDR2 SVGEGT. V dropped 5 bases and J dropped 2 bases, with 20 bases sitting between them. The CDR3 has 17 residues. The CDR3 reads CASSKIWTVRTTDTQYF. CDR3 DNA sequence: TGTGCCAGCAGTAAGATCTGGACAGTTAGGACCACAGATACGCAGTATTTT.

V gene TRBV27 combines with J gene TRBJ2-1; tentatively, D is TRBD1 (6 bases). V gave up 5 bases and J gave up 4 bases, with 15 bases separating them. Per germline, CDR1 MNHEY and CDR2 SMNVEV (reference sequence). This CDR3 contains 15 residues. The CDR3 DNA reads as TGTGCCAGCAGTCTACAGGGCGGGCTTTACAATGAGCAGTTCTTC. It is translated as CASSLQGGLYNEQFF.

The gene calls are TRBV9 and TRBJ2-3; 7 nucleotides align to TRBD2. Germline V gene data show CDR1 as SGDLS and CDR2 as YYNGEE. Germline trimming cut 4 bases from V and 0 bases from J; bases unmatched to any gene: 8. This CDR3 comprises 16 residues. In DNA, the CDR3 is TGTGCCAGCAGCCTGACTAGCAGCTACAGCACAGATACGCAGTATTTT. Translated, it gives CASSLTSSYSTDTQYF.

The CDR3: CASSQDTTGTNYGYTF. The CDR3 DNA sequence: TGTGCCAGCAGCCAAGATACTACAGGGACTAACTATGGCTACACCTTC. The gene calls are TRBV4-2 and TRBJ1-2; D is possibly TRBD1 (6 bases). Germline V lookup: CDR1 LGHNA, CDR2 YNFKEQ. The CDR3 runs 16 residues. Trimming took off 0 bases at V and 0 bases at J, with 11 bases between the two ends.

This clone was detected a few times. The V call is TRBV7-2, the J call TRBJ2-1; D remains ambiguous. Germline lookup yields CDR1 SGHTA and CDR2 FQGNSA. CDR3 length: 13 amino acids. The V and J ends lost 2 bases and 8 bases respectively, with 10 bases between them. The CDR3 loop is CASSLNPEDEQFF. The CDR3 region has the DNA TGTGCCAGCAGCTTAAACCCCGAGGATGAGCAGTTCTTC. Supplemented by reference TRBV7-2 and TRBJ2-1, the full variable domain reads GAGVSQSPSNKVTEKGKDVELRCDPISGHTALYWYRQSLGQGLEFLIYFQGNSAPDKSGLPSDRFSAERTGGSVSTLTIQRTQQEDSAVYLCASSLNPEDEQFFGPGTRLTVL.

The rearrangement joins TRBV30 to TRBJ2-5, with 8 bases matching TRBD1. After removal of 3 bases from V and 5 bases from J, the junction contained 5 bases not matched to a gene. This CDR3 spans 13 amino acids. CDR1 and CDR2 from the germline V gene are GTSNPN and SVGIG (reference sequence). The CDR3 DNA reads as TGTGCCTGGAGGCGGCAGGGGGCCGAGACCCAGTACTTC. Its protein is CAWRRQGAETQYF.

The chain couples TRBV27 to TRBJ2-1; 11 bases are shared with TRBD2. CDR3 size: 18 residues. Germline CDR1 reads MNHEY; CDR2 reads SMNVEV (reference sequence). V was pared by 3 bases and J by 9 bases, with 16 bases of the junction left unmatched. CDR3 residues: CASSFRGSGGARLGEQFF. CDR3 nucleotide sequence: TGTGCCAGCAGTTTCCGGGGTAGCGGGGGGGCAAGGTTGGGTGAGCAGTTCTTC.

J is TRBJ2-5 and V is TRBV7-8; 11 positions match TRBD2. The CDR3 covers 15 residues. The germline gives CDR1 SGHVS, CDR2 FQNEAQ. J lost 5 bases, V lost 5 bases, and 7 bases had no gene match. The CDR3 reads CASSTVAGGQETQYF. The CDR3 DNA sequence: TGTGCCAGCAGCACTGTAGCGGGGGGGCAGGAGACCCAGTACTTC.

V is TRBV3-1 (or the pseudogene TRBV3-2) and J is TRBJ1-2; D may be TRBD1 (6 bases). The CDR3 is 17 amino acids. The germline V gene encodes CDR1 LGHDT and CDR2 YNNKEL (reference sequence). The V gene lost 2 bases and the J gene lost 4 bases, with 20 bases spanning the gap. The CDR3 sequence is CASSQSTRGGTGYGYTF. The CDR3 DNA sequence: TGTGCCAGCAGCCAATCAACGAGGGGGGGAACTGGCTATGGCTACACCTTC.

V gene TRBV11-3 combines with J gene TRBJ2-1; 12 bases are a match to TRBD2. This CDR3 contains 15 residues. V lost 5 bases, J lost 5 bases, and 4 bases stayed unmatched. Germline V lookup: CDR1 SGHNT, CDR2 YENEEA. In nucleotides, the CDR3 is TGTGCCAGCAGCCGACTAGCGGGGGCGGACAATGAGCAGTTCTTC. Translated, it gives CASSRLAGADNEQFF. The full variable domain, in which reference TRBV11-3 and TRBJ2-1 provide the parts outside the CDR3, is EAGVVQSPRYKIIEKKQPVAFWCNPISGHNTLYWYLQNLGQGPELLIRYENEEAVDDSQLPKDRFSAERLKGVDSTLKIQPAELGDSAVYLCASSRLAGADNEQFFGPGTRLTVL.

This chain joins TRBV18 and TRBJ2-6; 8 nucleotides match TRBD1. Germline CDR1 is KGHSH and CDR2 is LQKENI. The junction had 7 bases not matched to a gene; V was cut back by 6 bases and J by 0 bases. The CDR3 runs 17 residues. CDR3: CASSLGQGISGANVLTF. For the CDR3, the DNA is TGTGCCAGCTCCCTAGGACAGGGAATCTCTGGGGCCAACGTCCTGACTTTC.

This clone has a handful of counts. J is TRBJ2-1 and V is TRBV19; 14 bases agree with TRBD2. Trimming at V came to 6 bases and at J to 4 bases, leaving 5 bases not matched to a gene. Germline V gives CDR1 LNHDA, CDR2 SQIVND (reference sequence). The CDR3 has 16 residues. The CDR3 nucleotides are TGTGCCAGTAGAGGGACTAGCGGGGGCCTATACAATGAGCAGTTCTTC. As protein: CASRGTSGGLYNEQFF.

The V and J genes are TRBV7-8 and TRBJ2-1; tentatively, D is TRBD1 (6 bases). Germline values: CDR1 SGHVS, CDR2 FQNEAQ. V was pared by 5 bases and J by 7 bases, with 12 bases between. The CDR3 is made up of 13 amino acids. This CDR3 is CASSNRRGNEQFF. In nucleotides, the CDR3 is TGTGCCAGCAGCAACAGAAGGGGGAATGAGCAGTTCTTC.

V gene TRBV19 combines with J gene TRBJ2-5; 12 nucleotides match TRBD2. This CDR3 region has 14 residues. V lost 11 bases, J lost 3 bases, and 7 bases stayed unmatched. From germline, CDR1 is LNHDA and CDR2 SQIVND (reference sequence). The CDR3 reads CASSGGAGKETQYF. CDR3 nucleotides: TGTGCCTCTAGCGGGGGGGCGGGCAAAGAGACCCAGTACTTC.

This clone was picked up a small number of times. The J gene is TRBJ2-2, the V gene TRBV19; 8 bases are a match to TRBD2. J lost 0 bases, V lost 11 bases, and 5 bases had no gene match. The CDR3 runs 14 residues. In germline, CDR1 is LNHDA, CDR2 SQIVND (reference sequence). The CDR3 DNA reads TGTGCCGTTCTAGCGGGCGCGAACACCGGGGAGCTGTTTTTT. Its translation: CAVLAGANTGELFF.

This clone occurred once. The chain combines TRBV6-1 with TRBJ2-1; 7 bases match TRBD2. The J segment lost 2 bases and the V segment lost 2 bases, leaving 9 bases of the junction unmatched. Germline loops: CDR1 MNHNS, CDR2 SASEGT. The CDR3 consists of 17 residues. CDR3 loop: CASSEWGGSNTYNEQFF. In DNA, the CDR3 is TGTGCCAGCAGTGAATGGGGAGGGAGTAATACCTACAATGAGCAGTTCTTC.

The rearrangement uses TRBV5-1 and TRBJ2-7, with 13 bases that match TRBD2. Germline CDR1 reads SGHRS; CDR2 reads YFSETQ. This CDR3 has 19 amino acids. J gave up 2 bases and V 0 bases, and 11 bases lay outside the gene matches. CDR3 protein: CASSLEPKPTSGGAYEQYF. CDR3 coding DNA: TGCGCCAGCAGCTTGGAACCAAAACCAACTAGCGGGGGGGCCTACGAGCAGTACTTC.

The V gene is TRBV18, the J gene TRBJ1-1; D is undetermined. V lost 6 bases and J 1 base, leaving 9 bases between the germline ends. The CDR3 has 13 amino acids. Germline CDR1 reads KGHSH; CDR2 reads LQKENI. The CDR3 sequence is CASSAQANTEAFF. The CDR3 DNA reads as TGTGCCAGCTCGGCCCAGGCGAACACTGAAGCTTTCTTT. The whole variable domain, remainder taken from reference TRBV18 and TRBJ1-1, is NAGVMQNPRHLVRRRGQEARLRCSPMKGHSHVYWYRQLPEEGLKFMVYLQKENIIDESGMPKERFSAEFPKEGPSILRIQQVVRGDSAAYFCASSAQANTEAFFGQGTRLTVV.

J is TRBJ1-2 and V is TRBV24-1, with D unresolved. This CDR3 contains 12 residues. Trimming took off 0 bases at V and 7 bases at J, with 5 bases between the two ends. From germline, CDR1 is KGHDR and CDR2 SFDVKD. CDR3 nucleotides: TGTGCCACCAGTGATTTGGAGGTTGGCTACACCTTC. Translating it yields CATSDLEVGYTF.

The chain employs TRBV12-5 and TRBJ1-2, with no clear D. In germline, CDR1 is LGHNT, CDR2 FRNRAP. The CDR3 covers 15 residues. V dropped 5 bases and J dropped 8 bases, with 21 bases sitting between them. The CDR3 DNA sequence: TGTGCTAGTGGTCCCAGTCCCGACCGCCCCAAGGGCTACACCTTC. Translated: CASGPSPDRPKGYTF.

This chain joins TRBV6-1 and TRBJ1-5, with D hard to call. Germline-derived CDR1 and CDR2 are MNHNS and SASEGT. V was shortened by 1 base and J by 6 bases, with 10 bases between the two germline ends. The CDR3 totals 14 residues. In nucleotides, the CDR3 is TGTGCCAGCAGTGAAGGTGGGGTAAGTCAGCCCCAGCATTTT. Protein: CASSEGGVSQPQHF.

As DNA, the CDR3 is TGCGCCAGCAGCTTAGGGGACAGGGGCCACAATGAGCAGTTCTTC. Protein sequence: CASSLGDRGHNEQFF. This chain links TRBV5-1 with TRBJ2-1; TRBD1 aligns across 10 bases. V lost 2 bases to trimming and J lost 5 bases; unmatched junction nucleotides: 4. The CDR3 is 15 amino acids. Per germline, CDR1 SGHRS and CDR2 YFSETQ. The whole variable domain, filled in from reference TRBV5-1 and TRBJ2-1, reads KAGVTQTPRYLIKTRGQQVTLSCSPISGHRSVSWYQQTPGQGLQFLFEYFSETQRNKGNFPGRFSGRQFSNSRSEMNVSTLELGDSALYLCASSLGDRGHNEQFFGPGTRLTVL.

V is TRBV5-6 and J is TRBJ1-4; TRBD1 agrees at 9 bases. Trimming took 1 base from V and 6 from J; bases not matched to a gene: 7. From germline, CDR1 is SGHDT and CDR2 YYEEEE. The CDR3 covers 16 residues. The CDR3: CASSLWDRAKYEKLFF. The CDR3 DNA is TGTGCCAGCAGCTTGTGGGACAGGGCGAAGTATGAAAAACTGTTTTTT.

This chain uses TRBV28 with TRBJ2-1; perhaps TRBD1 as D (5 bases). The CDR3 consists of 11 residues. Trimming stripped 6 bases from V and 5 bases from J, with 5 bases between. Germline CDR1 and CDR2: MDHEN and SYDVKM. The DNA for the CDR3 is TGTGCCAGCAGGGGGCACAATGAGCAGTTCTTC. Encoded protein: CASRGHNEQFF.

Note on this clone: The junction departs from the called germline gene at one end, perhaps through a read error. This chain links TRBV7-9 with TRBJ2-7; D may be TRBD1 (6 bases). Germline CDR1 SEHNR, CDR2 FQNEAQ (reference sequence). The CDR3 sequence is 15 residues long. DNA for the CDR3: TGTGCCAGCAGCTCGGCAGGGCAGGGGAATTCACCCCTCCACTTC. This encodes CASSSAGQGNSPLHF. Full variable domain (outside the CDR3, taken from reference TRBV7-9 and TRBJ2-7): DTGVSQNPRHKITKRGQNVTFRCDPISEHNRLYWYRQTLGQGPEFLTYFQNEAQLEKSRLLSDRFSAERPKGSFSTLEIQRTEQGDSAMYLCASSSAGQGNSPLHFGPGTRLTVT.